This T cell receptor beta chain came from a study of shared clonotypes between healthy human individuals. The V end was cut by 5 bases, the J end by 4 bases, with 7 bases between. The CDR3 is 12 amino acids. CDR1 is SEHNR and CDR2 is FQNEAQ in the germline V gene (reference sequence). Only Caucasian adults living in Nashville, Tennessee served as donors. Genomic DNA for unsorted samples was obtained from about 90 million PBMCs. Every subset had its genomic DNA shared out evenly among several immunoSEQ plates. Approximately 270 ng DNA, roughly 30,000 T cell genomes, went into unsorted PBMC replicate PCRs. Profiling relied on immunoSEQ multiplex PCR, and the TCRdb table lists in-frame clones only, not all of them. The sample lists about 480,000 clones, around 79% occurring once.

Material for sequencing was PBMCs. The clonotype originates from a woman aged 40 to 50 in good health. Some clones in this sample may be carry-over from other donors' samples. This chain uses TRBV7-9 with TRBJ2-3; D is unclear. Here the CDR3 reads CASSRNPDTQYF. The CDR3 DNA sequence: TGTGCCAGCAGCCGCAATCCAGATACGCAGTATTTT.